The T cell receptor (beta chain) described here comes from a study of T cell responses to AZD1222 COVID-19 vaccine. The length of the CDR3 is 15 residues. The germline CDR1 and CDR2 sequences are MNHNS and SASEGT. The ends lost 1 base at V and 1 base at J; junction bases unmatched: 4. The data were produced by immunoSEQ multiplex PCR, yet TCRdb's version contains in-frame clones alone and is incomplete. The table lists some 150,000 clones, approximately 90% of them singletons. The source is an adult in good health. The starting material was peripheral blood, obtained on day 0 of AZD1222 vaccination. V is TRBV6-1 and J is TRBJ2-7; 7 nucleotides align to TRBD1. Here the CDR3 DNA reads TGTGCCAGCAGTGAAGAGGGGGCCTCTTCCTACGAGCAGTACTTC. It translates to CASSEEGASSYEQYF.